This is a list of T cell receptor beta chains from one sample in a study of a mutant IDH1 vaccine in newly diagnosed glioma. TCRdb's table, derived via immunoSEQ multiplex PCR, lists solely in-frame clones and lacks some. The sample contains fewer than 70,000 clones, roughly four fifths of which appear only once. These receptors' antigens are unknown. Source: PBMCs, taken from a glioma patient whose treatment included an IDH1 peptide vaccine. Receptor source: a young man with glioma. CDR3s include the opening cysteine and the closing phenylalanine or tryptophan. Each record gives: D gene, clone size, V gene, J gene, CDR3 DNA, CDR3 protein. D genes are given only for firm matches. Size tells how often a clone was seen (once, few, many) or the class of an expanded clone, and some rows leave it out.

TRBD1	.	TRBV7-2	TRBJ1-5	TGTGCCAGCAGCTTGGTGGGACAGACTAATCAGCCCCAGCATTTT	CASSLVGQTNQPQHF
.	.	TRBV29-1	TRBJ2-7	TGCAGCGTTGGGTCTGGAGGCGGCTCAGGGGAGTACGAGCAGTACTTC	CSVGSGGGSGEYEQYF
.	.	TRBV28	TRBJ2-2	TGTGCCAGCAGTTTAGGGAGAAAAACCGGGGAGCTGTTTTTT	CASSLGRKTGELFF
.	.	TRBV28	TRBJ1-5	TGTGCCAGCAGTTTACCCTTGGGGGGTCAGCCCCAGCATTTT	CASSLPLGGQPQHF
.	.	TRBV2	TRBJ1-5	TGTGCCAGCAAGGGAAGCAATCAGCCCCAGCATTTT	CASKGSNQPQHF
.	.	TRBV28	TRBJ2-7	TGTGCCAGCAGCTGGAGGGCCCTCGGCGAGCAGTACTTC	CASSWRALGEQYF
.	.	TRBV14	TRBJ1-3	TGTGCCAGCAGTTGGGCGGTAGGAAACACCATATATTTT	CASSWAVGNTIYF
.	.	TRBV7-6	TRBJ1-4	TGTGCCAGCAGCTTAAATGCAGGACTTAATGAAAAACTGTTTTTT	CASSLNAGLNEKLFF
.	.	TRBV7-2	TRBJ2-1	TGTGCCAGCAGCCTCTCGTCGGTTTGGGAGCTGGTCAATGAGCAGTTCTTC	CASSLSSVWELVNEQFF
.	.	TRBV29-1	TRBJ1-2	TGCAGCGTTGAGTTAGGGGGGTATGGCTACACCTTC	CSVELGGYGYTF
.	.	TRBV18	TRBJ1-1	TGTGCCAGCTCACCCTGGACTGAGAACACTGAAGCTTTCTTT	CASSPWTENTEAFF
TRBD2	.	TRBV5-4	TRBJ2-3	TGTGCCAGCAGCTCGCTAGCGGGGGTTAGCACAGATACGCAGTATTTT	CASSSLAGVSTDTQYF
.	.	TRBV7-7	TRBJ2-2	TGTGCCAGCAGCCCCCTACGAGAGGACACCGGGGAGCTGTTTTTT	CASSPLREDTGELFF
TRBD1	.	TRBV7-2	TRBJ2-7	TGTGCCAGCAGCAACCTAGACAGGGGATACGAGCAGTACTTC	CASSNLDRGYEQYF
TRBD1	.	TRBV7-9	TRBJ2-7	TGTGCCAGCAGCTCGGGACAGGGGGAGTACTTC	CASSSGQGEYF
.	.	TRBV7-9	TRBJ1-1	TGTGCCAGCAGCTTAGCAGGACGGCAGGGATACACTGAAGCTTTCTTT	CASSLAGRQGYTEAFF
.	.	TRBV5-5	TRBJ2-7	TGTGCCAGCAGCTTGGGGAGCGGTGCCTACGAGCAGTACTTC	CASSLGSGAYEQYF
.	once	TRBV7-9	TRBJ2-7	TGTGCCAGCGACGGGACCTACGAGCAGTACTTC	CASDGTYEQYF
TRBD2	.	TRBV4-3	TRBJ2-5	TGCGCCAGCAGCCAAGGGCTAGCGGGGGAGACCCAGTACTTC	CASSQGLAGETQYF
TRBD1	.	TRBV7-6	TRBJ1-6	TGTGCCAGCAGCCTACAGGGGCGGACCCTCCACTTT	CASSLQGRTLHF
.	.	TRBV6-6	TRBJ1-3	TGTGCCAGCAGTCCGGGGGCCGCAGGGGTGACCATATATTTT	CASSPGAAGVTIYF
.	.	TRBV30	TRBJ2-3	TGTGCCTGGAGGAGGGATGGGGATACGCAGTATTTT	CAWRRDGDTQYF
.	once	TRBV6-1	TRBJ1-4	TGTGCCAGCAGTGAGCCCGGGAATGAAAAACTGTTTTTT	CASSEPGNEKLFF